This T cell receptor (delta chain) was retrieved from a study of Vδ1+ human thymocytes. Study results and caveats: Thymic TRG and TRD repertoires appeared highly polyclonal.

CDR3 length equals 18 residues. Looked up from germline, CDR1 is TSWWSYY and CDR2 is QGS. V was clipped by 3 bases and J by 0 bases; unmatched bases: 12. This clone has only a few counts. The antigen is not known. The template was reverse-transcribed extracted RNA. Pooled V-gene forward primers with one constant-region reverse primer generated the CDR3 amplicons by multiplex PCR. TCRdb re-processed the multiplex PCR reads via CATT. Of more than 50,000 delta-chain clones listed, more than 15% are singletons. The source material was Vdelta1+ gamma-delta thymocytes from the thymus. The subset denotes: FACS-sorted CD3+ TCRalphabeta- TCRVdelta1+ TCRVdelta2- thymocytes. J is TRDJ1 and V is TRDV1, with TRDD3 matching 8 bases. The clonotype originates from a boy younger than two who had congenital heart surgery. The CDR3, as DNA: TGTGCTCTTGGGGACCCTACGGTGGGGGATTGGGACACCGATAAACTCATCTTT. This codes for CALGDPTVGDWDTDKLIF.